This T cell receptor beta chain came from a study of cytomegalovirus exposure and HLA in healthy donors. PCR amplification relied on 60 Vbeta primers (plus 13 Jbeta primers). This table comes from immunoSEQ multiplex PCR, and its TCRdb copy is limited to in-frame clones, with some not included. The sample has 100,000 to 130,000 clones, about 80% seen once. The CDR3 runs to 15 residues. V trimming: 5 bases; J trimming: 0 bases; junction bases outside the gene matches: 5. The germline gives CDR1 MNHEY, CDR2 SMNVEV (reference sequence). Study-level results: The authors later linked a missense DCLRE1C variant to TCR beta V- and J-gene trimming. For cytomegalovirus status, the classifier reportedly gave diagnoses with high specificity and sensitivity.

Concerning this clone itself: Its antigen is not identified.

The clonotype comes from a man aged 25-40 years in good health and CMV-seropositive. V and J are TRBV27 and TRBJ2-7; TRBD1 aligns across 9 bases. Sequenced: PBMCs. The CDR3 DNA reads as TGTGCCAGCAGTCCCTACAGGGGGCCCTCCTACGAGCAGTACTTC. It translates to CASSPYRGPSYEQYF.